This T cell receptor beta chain was captured by sequencing in a study of molecular identifiers for immune sequencing clone quantification (dated by TCRdb to the late 2010s). Study-wide context: For a replicate experiment, RNA from roughly 21,000 or 96,000 naive CD8 T cells was divided into five aliquots, of which four were sequenced. CD8 T cells were used in a methods study to benchmark molecular-identifier clustering-based TCR repertoire sequencing (MIDCIRS) and TCR RNA copy counting.

The protocol used for the library was PCR. The reads were generated on a NextSeq 500. Bulk TCR libraries were generated as previously described, with the TCR primers listed in Table S5 used. Purification of total RNA was performed with the Qiagen AllPrep DNA/RNA kit. Before analysis, reads from multiple sequencing runs of one library were combined. Turning to the authors' computational methods: Only reads with exact TCR constant sequence were kept, trimmed to 150 nt, and grouped by their 12-nt molecular barcodes. Reads in each barcode group were sub-clustered using a 15% Levenshtein threshold, and a quality-weighted consensus sequence was built for each RNA molecule. Non-functional sequences were excluded, and lower-count sequences lying one edit away from another sequence were also excluded. On the basis of fitting two negative binomial distributions, barcode sub-clusters with fewer than 20% of the maximum read count were discarded. Through fastp at Q25 and MiXCR, TCRdb rebuilt clones from the public reads, retaining in-frame beta chains. Records with the same CDR3 protein are collapsed into one entry carrying the most frequent genes and DNA. TCRdb's processing, not the authors', yielded these V and J calls. This sample holds about half a million distinct CDR3 sequences; roughly 24% were observed only once. The ten largest make up around 0.76% of the sample.

Here is what the overall study found, with its caveats: When barcode sub-clustering was not used, chimeric consensus sequences inflated TCR diversity, with chimeras reaching as high as 47%. In CMV-specific effector cells, over 99% of molecules were held by clones above 20 RNA copies, whereas under 1% of molecules were held by such clones in naive cells. Highly expanded clone sizes could be underestimated if identical TCR molecules share a barcode. Spiked-in Jurkat TCR RNA equivalent to a single cell was reported to be detectable even among 750,000 to 1,000,000 naive CD8 T cells. Spiked-in Jurkat TCR RNA (approximately 9 copies' worth), which is not part of the donor repertoire, was contained in the naive libraries. Modeling indicated around 2.7 TCR RNA copies recovered per cell, compared with about 10 by digital PCR, which implies a capture efficiency of approximately 30%.

Libraries of naive CD8 T cells were generated from roughly 20,000 to 1,000,000 sorted cells, with 10%, 30% or 50% of the purified RNA used. On a BD FACSAria II, naive CD8 T cells were FACS-sorted as CD8+CD4-CCR7+CD45RA+ and collected into RLT Plus buffer. To test detection sensitivity, Jurkat RNA equal to about nine TCR copies was added to samples of about 20,000-1,100,000 naive CD8 T cells. CD8 T cells were enriched using RosetteSep CD8+ T Cell Enrichment Cocktail and Ficoll-Paque, and the enriched cells then underwent ACK red cell lysis. Turning to this clonotype: Its antigen remains unidentified. Base qualities are missing; no much larger clone stands one base away.

CDR1 and CDR2, looked up from the germline V gene, are MNHEY and SVGEGT. V is trimmed back by 3 bases and J by 2 bases, and the junction contains 5 bases that no gene match accounts for. The CDR3 covers 15 residues, taking in both the cysteine and the phenylalanine. Only the CDR3 region is kept as DNA, spanning 45 bases read in frame from base 1. Source material: naive CD8+ T cells from blood, with Jurkat cell RNA spiked in. The cell subset or site label of this sample denotes: FACS-sorted CD8+CD4-CCR7+CD45RA+ naive T cells. The rearrangement joined TRBV6-2 or TRBV6-3 to TRBJ2-5; 8 bases in the junction line up with TRBD2. The receptor's source is a human donor in good health. Some libraries in this study had Jurkat cell RNA spiked in. The CDR3 has the sequence CASSYLGLAQETQYF. DNA sequence: TGTGCCAGCAGTTATTTAGGACTAGCTCAAGAGACCCAGTACTTC.